The 4 T cell receptor beta chains below come from one sample, sequenced in a study of blood T cell repertoires in COVID-19. Repertoires were generated with immunoSEQ multiplex PCR, while TCRdb's copy carries only in-frame clones and drops some. The sample has around 100,000 clones, 88% seen once; the top ten hold under 5.5%. Specimen: peripheral blood. Receptor source: a human donor in a cohort sampled during active COVID-19.

This rearrangement joins TRBV10-2 to TRBJ2-2, with 11 bases matching TRBD1. This CDR3 contains 16 residues. Germline trimming cut 3 bases from V and 5 bases from J; bases unmatched to any gene: 5. Germline CDR1 reads WSHSY; CDR2 reads SAAADI. This chain's CDR3 is CASSDHGTGGTGELFF. In DNA, the CDR3 is TGCGCCAGCAGTGACCACGGGACAGGGGGTACCGGGGAGCTGTTTTTT.

This chain joins TRBV11-2 and TRBJ2-6; possible D gene TRBD1, 7 bases. There are 16 residues in the CDR3. Trimming left V 4 bases short and J 2 bases short, with 12 bases between. The germline CDR1 and CDR2 sequences are SGHAT and FQNNGV. The CDR3 protein is CASSSRGVPGANVLTF. The CDR3 DNA reads as TGTGCCAGCAGCTCCAGGGGGGTCCCTGGGGCCAACGTCCTGACTTTC.

This sequence joins TRBV29-1 and TRBJ1-1; the match to TRBD1 covers 8 bases. The V segment lost 7 bases and the J segment 1 base; nucleotides outside the gene matches: 5. Germline V gene lookup returns CDR1 SQVTM and CDR2 ANQGSEA. The CDR3 has 13 residues. CDR3 bases: TGCAGCGCTTCAGGGGGCGGGAACACTGAAGCTTTCTTT. It encodes CSASGGGNTEAFF.

The gene calls are TRBV19 and TRBJ1-4; a weak D match, TRBD1 (5 bases). Trimming stripped 8 bases from V and 8 bases from J, with 18 bases between. The CDR3 consists of 14 residues. Germline V lookup: CDR1 LNHDA, CDR2 SQIVND (reference sequence). The CDR3: CASRLLDTREKLFF. As DNA, the CDR3 is TGTGCCAGTCGACTTCTGGACACAAGGGAAAAACTGTTTTTT.